This is a list of T cell receptor beta chains from one sample in a study of OX40 agonist ivuxolimab in advanced cancers. The method was immunoSEQ multiplex PCR; TCRdb's version includes in-frame clones alone and lacks a portion of them. The sample carries approximately 48,000 clones, around 77% recorded once. The sequencing used CD4+ or CD8+ T cells sorted from blood, collected in a trial of the OX40 agonist ivuxolimab. The receptors were gathered from an adult with an advanced solid tumor such as melanoma, head and neck, liver or kidney cancer. The CDR3 runs from the conserved cysteine through the conserved F or W. The D gene is left open where the match is weak. Not every row has a clone size; where given, it reads once, few, many or a size class.

j_gene: TRBJ2-3
v_gene: TRBV7-8
d_gene: TRBD2
abundance: few
CDR3nt: TGTGCCAGCAGCTTGTGGACTAGCGGGTTCACAGATACGCAGTATTTT
CDR3aa: CASSLWTSGFTDTQYF

j_gene: TRBJ2-7
v_gene: TRBV19
d_gene: -
abundance: -
CDR3nt: TGTGCCAGTAGTAGGGGCGGTATCTCCTACGAGCAGTACTTC
CDR3aa: CASSRGGISYEQYF

j_gene: TRBJ1-6
v_gene: TRBV18
d_gene: -
abundance: -
CDR3nt: TGTGCCAGCTCACCCCGACAGAATTCACCCCTCCACTTT
CDR3aa: CASSPRQNSPLHF

j_gene: TRBJ2-7
v_gene: TRBV18
d_gene: TRBD2
abundance: -
CDR3nt: TGTGCCAGCTCAACACCAACCGACAGCGGGAGGTTCGAGCAGTACTTC
CDR3aa: CASSTPTDSGRFEQYF

j_gene: TRBJ1-2
v_gene: TRBV27
d_gene: TRBD1
abundance: -
CDR3nt: TGTGCCAGCACCCTATTGGGGGGACAGGGTAACTATGGCTACACCTTC
CDR3aa: CASTLLGGQGNYGYTF

j_gene: TRBJ2-7
v_gene: TRBV11-2
d_gene: -
abundance: -
CDR3nt: TGTGCCAGCAGCAAACCGGGGACGGAGACTTACGAGCAGTACTTC
CDR3aa: CASSKPGTETYEQYF

j_gene: TRBJ2-7
v_gene: TRBV20-1
d_gene: -
abundance: -
CDR3nt: TGCAGTGCCAAGGGGGACTACGAGCAGTACTTC
CDR3aa: CSAKGDYEQYF

j_gene: TRBJ2-5
v_gene: TRBV19
d_gene: TRBD2
abundance: -
CDR3nt: TGTGCCAGTAGTTGGGCTAGCGGCAACCAAGAGACCCAGTACTTC
CDR3aa: CASSWASGNQETQYF

j_gene: TRBJ2-7
v_gene: TRBV9
d_gene: TRBD2
abundance: -
CDR3nt: TGTGCCAGCAGCGTGGCGGGAGAGGGGACCTACGAGCAGTACTTC
CDR3aa: CASSVAGEGTYEQYF

j_gene: TRBJ2-2
v_gene: TRBV18
d_gene: -
abundance: -
CDR3nt: TGTGCCAGCTCACCACGGGACGTCACCGGGGAGCTGTTTTTT
CDR3aa: CASSPRDVTGELFF

j_gene: TRBJ1-2
v_gene: TRBV28
d_gene: TRBD1
abundance: -
CDR3nt: TGTGCCAGCAGTTGGACAGGCAAAACTAACTATGGCTACACCTTC
CDR3aa: CASSWTGKTNYGYTF

j_gene: TRBJ2-7
v_gene: TRBV2
d_gene: -
abundance: -
CDR3nt: TGTGCCAGCATCCAAGGGCTTTCCAGCGTCGAGCAGTACTTC
CDR3aa: CASIQGLSSVEQYF

j_gene: TRBJ1-5
v_gene: TRBV6-5
d_gene: -
abundance: few
CDR3nt: TGTGCCAGCAGTCCCACAGTGGGGCCCCAGCATTTT
CDR3aa: CASSPTVGPQHF

j_gene: TRBJ2-1
v_gene: TRBV5-1
d_gene: -
abundance: -
CDR3nt: TGCGCCAGCAGTCAAGGACAGGACCTCTTTGTGGGAGGGCCAGTGAATGAGCAGTTCTTC
CDR3aa: CASSQGQDLFVGGPVNEQFF

j_gene: TRBJ2-2
v_gene: TRBV7-3
d_gene: -
abundance: -
CDR3nt: TGTGCCAGCAGCCCCCACCTTCGGCTAGCCGGGGAGCTGTTTTTT
CDR3aa: CASSPHLRLAGELFF

j_gene: TRBJ2-5
v_gene: TRBV11-2
d_gene: -
abundance: -
CDR3nt: TGTGCCAGCAGCTCAGACTCCCGGGGCGGGACCCAGTACTTC
CDR3aa: CASSSDSRGGTQYF

j_gene: TRBJ1-1
v_gene: TRBV14
d_gene: -
abundance: -
CDR3nt: TGTGCCAGCAGCCAAGCAAGGGGAGGTACTGAAGCTTTCTTT
CDR3aa: CASSQARGGTEAFF

j_gene: TRBJ2-2
v_gene: TRBV28
d_gene: -
abundance: -
CDR3nt: TGTGCCAGCCGCGTCCCCAACACCGGGGAGCTGTTTTTT
CDR3aa: CASRVPNTGELFF

j_gene: TRBJ2-3
v_gene: TRBV6-1
d_gene: -
abundance: -
CDR3nt: TGTGCCAGTGTAAGGGGAGATACGCAGTATTTT
CDR3aa: CASVRGDTQYF

j_gene: TRBJ2-5
v_gene: TRBV7-9
d_gene: TRBD2
abundance: once
CDR3nt: TGTGCCAGCAGCCGACCGGGACTAGCGGGAGAAGAGACCCAGTACTTC
CDR3aa: CASSRPGLAGEETQYF

j_gene: TRBJ2-3
v_gene: TRBV9
d_gene: TRBD1
abundance: -
CDR3nt: TGTGCCAGCAGCGTAGCTACGGGACAGGGGGGGGATACGCAGTATTTT
CDR3aa: CASSVATGQGGDTQYF

j_gene: TRBJ2-7
v_gene: TRBV27
d_gene: -
abundance: -
CDR3nt: TGTGCCAGCAGTTTTCGGAGCTCCTACGAGCAGTACTTC
CDR3aa: CASSFRSSYEQYF

j_gene: TRBJ2-3
v_gene: TRBV5-4
d_gene: TRBD2
abundance: few
CDR3nt: TGTGCCAGCAGCGTCCCCCTAGCGGGAGAGGGCGCAGATACGCAGTATTTT
CDR3aa: CASSVPLAGEGADTQYF

j_gene: TRBJ1-2
v_gene: TRBV11-2
d_gene: -
abundance: -
CDR3nt: TGTGCCAGCAGCAAAAACACAGGGCAAAATGGCTACACCTTC
CDR3aa: CASSKNTGQNGYTF

j_gene: TRBJ2-7
v_gene: TRBV12-5
d_gene: -
abundance: few
CDR3nt: TGTGCTAGTGGTTTGGCCGCCAGCCCCCACCCATCCTACGAGCAGTACTTC
CDR3aa: CASGLAASPHPSYEQYF

j_gene: TRBJ2-7
v_gene: TRBV9
d_gene: TRBD2
abundance: many
CDR3nt: TGTGCCAGCAGCGCCGGGACTAGCGGGCCACTATACGAGCAGTACTTC
CDR3aa: CASSAGTSGPLYEQYF

j_gene: TRBJ1-3
v_gene: TRBV30
d_gene: TRBD1
abundance: -
CDR3nt: TGTGCCGGACAGGGGGTGCCTGGAAACACCATATATTTT
CDR3aa: CAGQGVPGNTIYF

j_gene: TRBJ2-3
v_gene: TRBV7-3
d_gene: TRBD2
abundance: -
CDR3nt: TGTGCCAGCAGCTTAAGGACGGCGGGGGGCACAGATACGCAGTATTTT
CDR3aa: CASSLRTAGGTDTQYF

j_gene: TRBJ1-2
v_gene: TRBV7-9
d_gene: TRBD1
abundance: -
CDR3nt: TGTGCCAGCAGCTTGGCCACAGGGGCCGGCTACACCTTC
CDR3aa: CASSLATGAGYTF

j_gene: TRBJ2-1
v_gene: TRBV9
d_gene: -
abundance: -
CDR3nt: TGTGCCAGCAGCCCACTTGTGGGGGAGCAGTTCTTC
CDR3aa: CASSPLVGEQFF

j_gene: TRBJ1-3
v_gene: TRBV11-2
d_gene: -
abundance: -
CDR3nt: TGTGCCAGCAGCTTCGGCGACGGGACTGGAAACACCATATATTTT
CDR3aa: CASSFGDGTGNTIYF

j_gene: TRBJ1-1
v_gene: TRBV5-5
d_gene: -
abundance: -
CDR3nt: TGTGCCAGCAGCCCTCACCGGGGTATAACGACTGAAGCTTTCTTT
CDR3aa: CASSPHRGITTEAFF

j_gene: TRBJ2-5
v_gene: TRBV14
d_gene: -
abundance: -
CDR3nt: TGTGCCAGCAGCCTGGTTAGCGGAGGACGGACCCAGTACTTC
CDR3aa: CASSLVSGGRTQYF

j_gene: TRBJ2-7
v_gene: TRBV2
d_gene: -
abundance: -
CDR3nt: TGTGCCAGCAGTGAACCAGGGTTCAGCTCCTACGAGCAGTACTTC
CDR3aa: CASSEPGFSSYEQYF

j_gene: TRBJ2-3
v_gene: TRBV19
d_gene: TRBD2
abundance: -
CDR3nt: TGTGCCAGTAGTTCCGGGACTAGCGGGAGGTCAGATACGCAGTATTTT
CDR3aa: CASSSGTSGRSDTQYF

j_gene: TRBJ2-5
v_gene: TRBV5-1
d_gene: -
abundance: -
CDR3nt: TGCGCCAGCAGCTTGGGGGTCTTCCAAGAGACCCAGTACTTC
CDR3aa: CASSLGVFQETQYF

j_gene: TRBJ1-5
v_gene: TRBV12-5
d_gene: -
abundance: -
CDR3nt: TGTGCTAGTGGCTCGGACTATAGCAATCAGCCCCAGCATTTT
CDR3aa: CASGSDYSNQPQHF

j_gene: TRBJ2-7
v_gene: TRBV7-9
d_gene: TRBD2
abundance: -
CDR3nt: TGTGCCAGCAGCTTAACTAGCGGGTCCTACGAGCAGTACTTC
CDR3aa: CASSLTSGSYEQYF

j_gene: TRBJ1-5
v_gene: TRBV7-2
d_gene: -
abundance: -
CDR3nt: TGTGCCAGCAGCTTACGAGAAGAACAGCCCCAGCATTTT
CDR3aa: CASSLREEQPQHF

j_gene: TRBJ2-7
v_gene: TRBV11-1
d_gene: -
abundance: -
CDR3nt: TGTGCCAGCCGAAGGGGGGGACTGGGAGAGCAGTACTTC
CDR3aa: CASRRGGLGEQYF

j_gene: TRBJ2-7
v_gene: TRBV6-6
d_gene: TRBD2
abundance: -
CDR3nt: TGTGCCACAGGGACTAGCGGCTACGAGCAGTACTTC
CDR3aa: CATGTSGYEQYF

j_gene: TRBJ2-3
v_gene: TRBV4-2
d_gene: TRBD2
abundance: -
CDR3nt: TGTGCCAGCAGCCAAGATGAAGGGAGGGAGACGTGGACAGATACGCAGTATTTT
CDR3aa: CASSQDEGRETWTDTQYF

j_gene: TRBJ2-2
v_gene: TRBV6-4
d_gene: TRBD1
abundance: -
CDR3nt: TGTGCCAGCAGTCCGCAGGGGGCAGGCACCGGGGAGCTGTTTTTT
CDR3aa: CASSPQGAGTGELFF

j_gene: TRBJ2-5
v_gene: TRBV7-6
d_gene: -
abundance: once
CDR3nt: TGTGCCAGCAGCGTCAACCAAGAGACCCAGTACTTC
CDR3aa: CASSVNQETQYF

j_gene: TRBJ1-4
v_gene: TRBV6-6
d_gene: -
abundance: -
CDR3nt: TGTGCCAGCAGCCGACAGGAAAAACTGTTTTTT
CDR3aa: CASSRQEKLFF

j_gene: TRBJ2-4
v_gene: TRBV7-9
d_gene: -
abundance: -
CDR3nt: TGTGCCAGCAGCTTATGGACCAAAAACATTCAGTACTTC
CDR3aa: CASSLWTKNIQYF

j_gene: TRBJ2-3
v_gene: TRBV10-1
d_gene: -
abundance: few
CDR3nt: TGCGCCAGCAGCGATTGGGGGTTCGACACAGATACGCAGTATTTT
CDR3aa: CASSDWGFDTDTQYF

j_gene: TRBJ1-2
v_gene: TRBV11-2
d_gene: TRBD1
abundance: -
CDR3nt: TGTGCCAGCAGCGCGACGACAGGGTACTCTGGCTACACCTTC
CDR3aa: CASSATTGYSGYTF

j_gene: TRBJ1-2
v_gene: TRBV2
d_gene: -
abundance: -
CDR3nt: TGTGCCAGCAGTGACGGCAGGGACTATGGCTACACCTTC
CDR3aa: CASSDGRDYGYTF

j_gene: TRBJ1-2
v_gene: TRBV5-5
d_gene: TRBD1
abundance: -
CDR3nt: TGTGCCAGCAGCTTGGAGGGACAGGGTTATTACGGCTACACCTTC
CDR3aa: CASSLEGQGYYGYTF

j_gene: TRBJ1-5
v_gene: TRBV28
d_gene: TRBD1
abundance: once
CDR3nt: TGTGCCAGCAGTTTAAATCACGGGACAGCCAATCAGCCCCAGCATTTT
CDR3aa: CASSLNHGTANQPQHF